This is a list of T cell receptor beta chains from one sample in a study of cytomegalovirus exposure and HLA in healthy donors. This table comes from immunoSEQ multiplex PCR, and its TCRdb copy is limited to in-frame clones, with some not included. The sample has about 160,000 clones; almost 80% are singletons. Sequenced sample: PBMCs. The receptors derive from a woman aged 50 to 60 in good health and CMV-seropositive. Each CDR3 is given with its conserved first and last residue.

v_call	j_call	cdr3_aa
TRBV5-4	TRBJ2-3	CASSPVREGTDTQYF
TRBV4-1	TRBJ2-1	CASSQGAFYPYNEQFF
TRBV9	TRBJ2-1	CASSVDLTPRSYNEQFF
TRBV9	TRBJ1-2	CASSVDPSGGTGYTF
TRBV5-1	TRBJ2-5	CASSLAGQGLETQYF
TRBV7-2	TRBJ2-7	CASSLNKYEQYF
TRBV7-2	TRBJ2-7	CASSLVGHYEQYF
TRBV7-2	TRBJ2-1	CASSLDSGRYNEQFF
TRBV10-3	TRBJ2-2	CAIETGGSNTGELFF
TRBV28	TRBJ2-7	CASSPRTSGGMYEQYF
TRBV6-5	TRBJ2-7	CASRRQGSSYEQYF
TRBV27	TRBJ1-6	CASLPTTASPNSPLHF
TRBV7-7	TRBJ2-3	CASSPAAGGLTDTQYF
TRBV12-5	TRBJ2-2	CASGPDRTGELFF
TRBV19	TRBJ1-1	CASSRSRRGNTEAFF
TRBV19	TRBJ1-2	CASSTPTQGYFANYGYTF
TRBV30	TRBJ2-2	CAWSVPGSGLAGRTGELFF
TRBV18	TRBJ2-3	CASSLAGSTDTQYF
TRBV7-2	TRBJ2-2	CATSELRAEAGELFF
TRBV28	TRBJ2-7	CASSYRDRYEQYF
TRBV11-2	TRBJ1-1	CASSWTGGTEAFF
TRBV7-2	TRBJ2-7	CASSLSLGAGGLYEQYF
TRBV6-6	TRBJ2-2	CASSPAGTSGTGELFF
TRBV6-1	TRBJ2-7	CASSRPRQGEGEQYF
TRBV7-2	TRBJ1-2	CASSPGGTAYGYTF
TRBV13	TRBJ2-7	CASSLSDWGTPLSYEQYF